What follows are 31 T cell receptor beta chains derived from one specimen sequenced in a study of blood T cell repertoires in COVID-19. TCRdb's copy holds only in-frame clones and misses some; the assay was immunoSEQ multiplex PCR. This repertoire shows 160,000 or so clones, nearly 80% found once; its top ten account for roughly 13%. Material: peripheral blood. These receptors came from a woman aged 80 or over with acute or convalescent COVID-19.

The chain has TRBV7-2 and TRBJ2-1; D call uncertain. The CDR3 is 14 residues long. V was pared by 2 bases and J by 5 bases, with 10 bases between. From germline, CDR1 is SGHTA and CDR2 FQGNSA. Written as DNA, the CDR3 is TGTGCCAGCAGCTTATCTGGTAGAAACAATGAGCAGTTCTTC. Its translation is CASSLSGRNNEQFF.

The CDR3 DNA reads as TGTGCCAGCAGTTACGGACAGGGGAGCGAGACCCAGTACTTC. This translates into CASSYGQGSETQYF. The genes are TRBV6-6 and TRBJ2-5, with TRBD1 matching 9 bases. This CDR3 has 14 amino acids. Germline CDR1 MNHNY, CDR2 SVGAGI (reference sequence). V trimming: 2 bases; J trimming: 5 bases; junction bases outside the gene matches: 3.

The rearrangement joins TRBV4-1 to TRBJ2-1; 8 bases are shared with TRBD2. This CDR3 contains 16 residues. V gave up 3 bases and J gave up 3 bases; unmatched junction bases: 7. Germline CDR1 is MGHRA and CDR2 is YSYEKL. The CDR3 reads CASSQAGTSSYNEQFF. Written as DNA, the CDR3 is TGCGCCAGCAGCCAGGCCGGGACTAGTAGCTACAATGAGCAGTTCTTC.

The CDR3 sequence: CASSLAFARAVAKNIQYF. CDR3 coding DNA: TGTGCCAGCAGCTTAGCGTTTGCGAGGGCGGTAGCCAAAAACATTCAGTACTTC. The V gene is TRBV7-2, the J gene TRBJ2-4; perhaps TRBD2 as D (5 bases). Trimming stripped 0 bases from V and 0 bases from J, with 15 bases between. The CDR3 extends over 18 amino acids. Germline CDR1 is SGHTA and CDR2 is FQGNSA.

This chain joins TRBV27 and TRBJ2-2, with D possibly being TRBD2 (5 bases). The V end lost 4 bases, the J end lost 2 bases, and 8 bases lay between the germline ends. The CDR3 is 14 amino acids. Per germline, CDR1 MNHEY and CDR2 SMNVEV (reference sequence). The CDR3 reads CASSSTGNTGELFF. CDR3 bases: TGTGCCAGCAGTTCGACGGGAAACACCGGGGAGCTGTTTTTT.

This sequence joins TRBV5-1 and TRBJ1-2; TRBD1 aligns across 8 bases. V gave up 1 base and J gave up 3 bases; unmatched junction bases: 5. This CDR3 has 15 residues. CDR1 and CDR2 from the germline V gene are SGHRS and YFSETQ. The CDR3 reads CASSLSTGGDYGYTF. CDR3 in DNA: TGCGCCAGCAGCTTGTCTACAGGGGGGGACTATGGCTACACCTTC.

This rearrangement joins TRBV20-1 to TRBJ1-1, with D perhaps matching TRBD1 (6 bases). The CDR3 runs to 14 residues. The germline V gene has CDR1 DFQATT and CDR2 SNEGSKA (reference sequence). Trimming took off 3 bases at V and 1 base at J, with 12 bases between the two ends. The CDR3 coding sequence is TGCAGTGCTAGTGGGGGCGGGGCGAACACTGAAGCTTTCTTT. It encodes CSASGGGANTEAFF.

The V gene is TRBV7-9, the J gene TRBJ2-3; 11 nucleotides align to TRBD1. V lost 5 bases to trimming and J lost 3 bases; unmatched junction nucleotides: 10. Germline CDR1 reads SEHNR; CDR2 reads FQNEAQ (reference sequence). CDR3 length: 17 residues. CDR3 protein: CASSAWTGGKRTDTQYF. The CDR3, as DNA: TGTGCCAGCAGCGCCTGGACAGGGGGCAAGAGGACAGATACGCAGTATTTT.

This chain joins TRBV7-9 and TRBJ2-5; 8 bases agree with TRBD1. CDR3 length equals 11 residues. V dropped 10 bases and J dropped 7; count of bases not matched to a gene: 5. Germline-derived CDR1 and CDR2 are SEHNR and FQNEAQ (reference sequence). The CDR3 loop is CATGQGLTQYF. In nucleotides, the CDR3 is TGTGCCACAGGACAGGGTTTGACCCAGTACTTC.

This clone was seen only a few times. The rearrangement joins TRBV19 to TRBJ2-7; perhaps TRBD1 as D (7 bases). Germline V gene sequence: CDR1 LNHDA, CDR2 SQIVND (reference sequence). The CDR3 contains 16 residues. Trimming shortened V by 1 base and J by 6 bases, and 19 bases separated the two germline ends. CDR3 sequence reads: CASSIGPTGDSGEQYF. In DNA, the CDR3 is TGTGCCAGTAGTATAGGCCCCACAGGGGACTCGGGCGAGCAGTACTTC. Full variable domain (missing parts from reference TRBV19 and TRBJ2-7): DGGITQSPKYLFRKEGQNVTLSCEQNLNHDAMYWYRQDPGQGLRLIYYSQIVNDFQKGDIAEGYSVSREKKESFPLTVTSAQKNPTAFYLCASSIGPTGDSGEQYFGPGTRLTVT.

The CDR3 region is CASRSMNTEAFF. The CDR3 coding sequence is TGTGCCAGCAGGAGTATGAACACTGAAGCTTTCTTT. The V call is TRBV6-5, the J call TRBJ1-1; D gene uncertain. Trimming stripped 6 bases from V and 0 bases from J, with 5 bases between. The CDR3 loop spans 12 amino acids. The V gene's germline CDR1 is MNHEY and CDR2 SVGAGI.

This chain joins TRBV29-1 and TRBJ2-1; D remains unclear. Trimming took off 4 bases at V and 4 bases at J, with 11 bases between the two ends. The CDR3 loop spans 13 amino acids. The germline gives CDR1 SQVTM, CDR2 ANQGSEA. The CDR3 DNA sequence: TGCAGCGTTGGAGCCCTCCCGTACAATGAGCAGTTCTTC. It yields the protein CSVGALPYNEQFF.

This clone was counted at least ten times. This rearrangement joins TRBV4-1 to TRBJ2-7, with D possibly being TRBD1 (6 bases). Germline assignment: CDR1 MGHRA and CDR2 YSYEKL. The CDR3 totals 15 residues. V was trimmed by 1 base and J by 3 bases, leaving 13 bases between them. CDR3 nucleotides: TGCGCCAGCAGCCAAGCGCCAGGGGTAGGCTACGAGCAGTACTTC. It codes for CASSQAPGVGYEQYF.

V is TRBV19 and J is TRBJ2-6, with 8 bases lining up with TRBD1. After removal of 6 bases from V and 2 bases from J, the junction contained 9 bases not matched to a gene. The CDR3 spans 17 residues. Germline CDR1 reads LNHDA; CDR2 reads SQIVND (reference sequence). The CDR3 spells CASRPGTGDPGANVLTF. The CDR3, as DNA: TGTGCCAGTAGACCAGGGACAGGCGATCCTGGGGCCAACGTCCTGACTTTC.

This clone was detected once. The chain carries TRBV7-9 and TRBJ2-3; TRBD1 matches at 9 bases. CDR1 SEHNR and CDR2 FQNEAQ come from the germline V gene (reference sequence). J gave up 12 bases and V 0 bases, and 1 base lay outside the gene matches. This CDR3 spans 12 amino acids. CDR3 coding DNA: TGTGCCAGCAGCTTAGCACAGGGGGCTCAGTATTTT. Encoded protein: CASSLAQGAQYF.

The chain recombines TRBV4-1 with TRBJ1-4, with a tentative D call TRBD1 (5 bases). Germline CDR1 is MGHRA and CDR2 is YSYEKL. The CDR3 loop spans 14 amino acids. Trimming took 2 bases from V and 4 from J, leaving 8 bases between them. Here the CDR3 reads CASSQSGFNEKLFF. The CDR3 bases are TGCGCCAGCAGCCAATCAGGGTTTAATGAAAAACTGTTTTTT.

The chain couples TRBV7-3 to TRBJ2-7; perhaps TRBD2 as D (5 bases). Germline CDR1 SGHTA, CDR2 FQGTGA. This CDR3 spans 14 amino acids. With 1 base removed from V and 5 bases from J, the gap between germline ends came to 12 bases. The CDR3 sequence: CASSLNGNYNEQYF. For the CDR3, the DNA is TGTGCCAGCAGCTTAAACGGGAATTATAACGAGCAGTACTTC.

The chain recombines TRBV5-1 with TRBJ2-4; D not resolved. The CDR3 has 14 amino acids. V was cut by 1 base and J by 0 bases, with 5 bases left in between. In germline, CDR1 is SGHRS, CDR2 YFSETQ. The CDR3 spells CASSLSIAKNIQYF. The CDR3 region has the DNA TGCGCCAGCAGCTTGAGCATAGCCAAAAACATTCAGTACTTC.

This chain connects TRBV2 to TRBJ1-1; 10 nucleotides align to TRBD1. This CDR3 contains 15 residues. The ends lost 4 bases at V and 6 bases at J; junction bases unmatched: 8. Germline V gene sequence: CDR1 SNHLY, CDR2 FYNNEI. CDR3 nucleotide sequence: TGTGCCAGCAGTGGAGCCGGGACAGGGGCCCCTGAAGCTTTCTTT. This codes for CASSGAGTGAPEAFF.

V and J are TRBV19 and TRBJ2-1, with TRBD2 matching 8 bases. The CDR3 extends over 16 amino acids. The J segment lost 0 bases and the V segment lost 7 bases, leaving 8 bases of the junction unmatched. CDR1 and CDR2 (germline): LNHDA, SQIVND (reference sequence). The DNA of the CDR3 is TGTGCCAGTAAACCCACTAGCGGAGCCTCCTACAATGAGCAGTTCTTC. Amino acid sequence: CASKPTSGASYNEQFF.

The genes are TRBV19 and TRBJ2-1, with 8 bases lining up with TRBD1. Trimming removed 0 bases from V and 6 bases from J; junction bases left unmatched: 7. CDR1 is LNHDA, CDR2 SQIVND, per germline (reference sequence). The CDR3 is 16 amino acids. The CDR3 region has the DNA TGTGCCAGTAGTATAGAAGGACAGGGTCATAGCAATGAGCAGTTCTTC. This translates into CASSIEGQGHSNEQFF.

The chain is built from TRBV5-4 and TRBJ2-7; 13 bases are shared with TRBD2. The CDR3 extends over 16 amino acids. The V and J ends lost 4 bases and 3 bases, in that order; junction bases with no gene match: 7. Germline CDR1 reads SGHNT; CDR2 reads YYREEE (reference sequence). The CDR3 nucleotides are TGTGCCAGCAGCCGTACGGGACTAGCGGGAAACTACGAGCAGTACTTC. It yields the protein CASSRTGLAGNYEQYF.

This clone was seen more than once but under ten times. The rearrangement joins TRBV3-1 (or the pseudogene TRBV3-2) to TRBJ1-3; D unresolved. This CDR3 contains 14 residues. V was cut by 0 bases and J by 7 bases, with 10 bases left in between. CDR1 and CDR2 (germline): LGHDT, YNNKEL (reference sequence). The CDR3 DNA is TGTGCCAGCAGCCAAGAGATGACGGGGAACACCATATATTTT. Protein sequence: CASSQEMTGNTIYF.

The CDR3 protein is CASSLTGLAGAIAKNIQYF. CDR3 in DNA: TGCGCCAGCAGCCTTACAGGACTAGCGGGGGCCATAGCCAAAAACATTCAGTACTTC. This rearrangement joins TRBV4-1 to TRBJ2-4, with 13 bases identical to TRBD2. Losses at the gene ends were 4 bases for V and 0 bases for J; bases not matched to a gene: 9. CDR1 is MGHRA and CDR2 is YSYEKL in the germline V gene. The CDR3 covers 19 residues.

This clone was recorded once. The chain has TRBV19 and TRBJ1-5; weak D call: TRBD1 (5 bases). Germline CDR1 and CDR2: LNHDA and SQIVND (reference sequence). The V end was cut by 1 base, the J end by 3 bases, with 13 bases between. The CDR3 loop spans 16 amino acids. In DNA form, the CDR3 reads TGTGCCAGTAGTATAGGGACCGTCAGGGCCAATCAGCCCCAGCATTTT. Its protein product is CASSIGTVRANQPQHF.

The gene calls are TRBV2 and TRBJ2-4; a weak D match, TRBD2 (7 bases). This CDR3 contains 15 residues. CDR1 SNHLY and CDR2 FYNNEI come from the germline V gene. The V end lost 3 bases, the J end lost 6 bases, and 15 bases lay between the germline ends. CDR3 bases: TGTGCCAGCAGTGACAGGACGGGGGGCGGAAACATTCAGTACTTC. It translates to CASSDRTGGGNIQYF. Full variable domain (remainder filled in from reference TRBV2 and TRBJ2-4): EPEVTQTPSHQVTQMGQEVILRCVPISNHLYFYWYRQILGQKVEFLVSFYNNEISEKSEIFDDQFSVERPDGSNFTLKIRSTKLEDSAMYFCASSDRTGGGNIQYFGAGTRLSVL.

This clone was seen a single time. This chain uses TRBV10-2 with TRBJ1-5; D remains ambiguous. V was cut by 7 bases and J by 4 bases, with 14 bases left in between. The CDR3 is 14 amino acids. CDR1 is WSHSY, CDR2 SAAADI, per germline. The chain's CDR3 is CASTNSAGNQPQHF. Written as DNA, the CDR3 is TGCGCCAGCACGAACTCCGCCGGTAATCAGCCCCAGCATTTT.

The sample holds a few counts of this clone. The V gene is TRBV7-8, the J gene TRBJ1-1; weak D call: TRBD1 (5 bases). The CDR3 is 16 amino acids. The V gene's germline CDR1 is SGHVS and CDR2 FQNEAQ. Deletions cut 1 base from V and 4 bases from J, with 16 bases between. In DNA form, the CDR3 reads TGTGCCAGCAGCTTAGTGGCAGGGTTCTCTAGCACTGAAGCTTTCTTT. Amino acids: CASSLVAGFSSTEAFF.

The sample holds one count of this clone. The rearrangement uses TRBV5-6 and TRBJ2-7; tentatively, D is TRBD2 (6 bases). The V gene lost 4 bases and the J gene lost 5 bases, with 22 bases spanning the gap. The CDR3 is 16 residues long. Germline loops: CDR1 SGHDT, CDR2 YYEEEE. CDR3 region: CASSRRNDGRRHEQYF. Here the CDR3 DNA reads TGTGCCAGCAGCAGGAGGAATGACGGGAGACGCCACGAGCAGTACTTC.

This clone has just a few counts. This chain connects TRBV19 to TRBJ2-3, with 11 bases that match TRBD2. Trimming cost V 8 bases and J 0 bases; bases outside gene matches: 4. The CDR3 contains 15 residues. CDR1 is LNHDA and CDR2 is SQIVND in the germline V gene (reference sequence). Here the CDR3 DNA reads TGTGCCAGTGCGATAGCGGGGGGGAGCACAGATACGCAGTATTTT. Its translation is CASAIAGGSTDTQYF.

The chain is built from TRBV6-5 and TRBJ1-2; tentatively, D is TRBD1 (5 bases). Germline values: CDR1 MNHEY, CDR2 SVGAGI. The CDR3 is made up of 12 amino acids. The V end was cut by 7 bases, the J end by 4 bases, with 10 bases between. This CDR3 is CASTTGGYGYTF. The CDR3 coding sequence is TGTGCCAGCACAACAGGCGGCTATGGCTACACCTTC.